These 13 T cell receptor beta chains were all obtained from the same sample, sequenced in a study of shared clonotypes between healthy human individuals. TCRdb keeps only in-frame clones here, not all; method: immunoSEQ multiplex PCR. Here the sample spans about 110,000 clones, approximately 70% being singletons. Material for sequencing was memory CD8+ T cells sorted from blood. Subset meaning: CD45RO+ cells pooled with CCR7-negative TemRA cells. The receptors stem from a young woman in good health.

This clone has more than one count but fewer than ten. The chain has TRBV6-1 and TRBJ1-5; D may be TRBD1 (6 bases). Trimming left V 3 bases short and J 8 bases short, with 17 bases between. CDR1 MNHNS and CDR2 SASEGT come from the germline V gene. This CDR3 region has 15 residues. As DNA, the CDR3 is TGTGCCAGCAGTGACGGGGGAGGGGGTAGCGAGCCCCAGCATTTT. As protein: CASSDGGGGSEPQHF.

This chain links TRBV5-4 with TRBJ2-7; no reliable D call. The CDR3 has 15 amino acids. Germline V gene data show CDR1 as SGHNT and CDR2 as YYREEE (reference sequence). V shed 4 bases and J shed 0 bases, with 14 bases lying between them. CDR3 in amino acids: CASSTLSGNSYEQYF. As DNA, the CDR3 is TGTGCCAGCAGCACTTTGAGTGGGAACTCCTACGAGCAGTACTTC.

The sample holds a few counts of this clone. The V gene is TRBV20-1, the J gene TRBJ1-2; D not certain. The CDR3 is 11 residues long. V dropped 3 bases and J dropped 4 bases, with 6 bases sitting between them. Germline CDR1 DFQATT, CDR2 SNEGSKA (reference sequence). The CDR3 DNA sequence: TGCAGTGCTAGTGGGTCCTATGGCTACACCTTC. The encoded protein is CSASGSYGYTF.

The table lists this clone with a few counts. Here the CDR3 reads CASSAGQGATDTQYF. The CDR3 DNA follows: TGTGCCAGCAGCGCCGGACAGGGGGCCACAGATACGCAGTATTTT. This rearrangement joins TRBV9 to TRBJ2-3, with 11 nucleotides matching TRBD1. From germline, CDR1 is SGDLS and CDR2 YYNGEE. Trimming removed 3 bases from V and 2 bases from J; junction bases left unmatched: 2. This CDR3 is built from 15 residues.

The rearrangement uses TRBV14 and TRBJ2-5; 8 nucleotides match TRBD2. The J call may be faulty, since TRBJ2-7 better matches the DNA end. Germline loops: CDR1 SGHDN, CDR2 FVKESK. The length of the CDR3 is 15 residues. CDR3 nucleotide sequence: TGTGCCAGCAGCCAAGTAGCGGGATTCTCCTACGAGCAGTACTTC. Encoded protein: CASSQVAGFSYEQYF.

The V and J genes are TRBV2 and TRBJ2-2; D remains unclear. Germline V gene data show CDR1 as SNHLY and CDR2 as FYNNEI. V dropped 5 bases and J dropped 0 bases, with 7 bases sitting between them. The CDR3 is made up of 14 amino acids. The CDR3 loop reads CASSTTTNTGELFF. The CDR3, as DNA: TGTGCCAGCAGTACCACCACGAACACCGGGGAGCTGTTTTTT. The full variable domain, rest sourced from reference TRBV2 and TRBJ2-2, is EPEVTQTPSHQVTQMGQEVILRCVPISNHLYFYWYRQILGQKVEFLVSFYNNEISEKSEIFDDQFSVERPDGSNFTLKIRSTKLEDSAMYFCASSTTTNTGELFFGEGSRLTVL.

V gene TRBV7-8 combines with J gene TRBJ1-1; unclear D gene. The length of the CDR3 is 13 residues. The V gene's germline CDR1 is SGHVS and CDR2 FQNEAQ. Trimming took off 4 bases at V and 4 bases at J, with 10 bases between the two ends. The CDR3 nucleotides are TGTGCCAGCAGCTCTTCAAGTTCCACTGAAGCTTTCTTT. This encodes CASSSSSSTEAFF.

The genes are TRBV28 and TRBJ1-2; D is undetermined. This CDR3 is 13 amino acids long. V lost 3 bases to trimming and J lost 5 bases, with 10 bases between them. Germline V CDR1 and CDR2: MDHEN, SYDVKM. DNA for the CDR3: TGTGCCAGCAGTTTTGAAAGGTCGTATGGCTACACCTTC. Its translation: CASSFERSYGYTF.

This chain joins TRBV4-1 and TRBJ2-5; D is unresolved. TRBJ2-7 explains the end of the DNA better; the J call may be wrong. The CDR3 sequence is 16 residues long. The germline V gene encodes CDR1 MGHRA and CDR2 YSYEKL. This chain's CDR3 is CASSQVVVSPPYEQYF. The CDR3, as DNA: TGCGCCAGCAGCCAAGTGGTTGTCTCACCCCCCTACGAGCAGTACTTC.

The genes are TRBV27 and TRBJ2-5; unclear D gene. V dropped 3 bases and J dropped 3 bases, with 8 bases sitting between them. This CDR3 has 13 amino acids. Germline CDR1 is MNHEY and CDR2 is SMNVEV (reference sequence). The CDR3 nucleotides read TGTGCCAGCAGTTTTCGGGTCAAAGAGACCCAGTACTTC. Its translation: CASSFRVKETQYF.

This rearrangement joins TRBV6-5 to TRBJ2-1, with 9 bases matching TRBD1. Trimming cost V 10 bases and J 11 bases; bases outside gene matches: 6. The CDR3 sequence is 11 residues long. Germline CDR1 is MNHEY and CDR2 is SVGAGI. CDR3 loop: CATQTGGQQFF. The DNA of the CDR3 is TGTGCCACCCAGACAGGGGGGCAGCAGTTCTTC.

DNA for the CDR3: TGTGCCTGGACAAGCGTAGGACCGTCCTCTTCACCCCTCCACTTT. Residues: CAWTSVGPSSSPLHF. The V gene is TRBV30, the J gene TRBJ1-6; the D is unclear. V lost 4 bases, J lost 9 bases, and 19 bases lay in between. The CDR3 runs 15 residues. Germline CDR1 is GTSNPN and CDR2 is SVGIG (reference sequence).

CDR3 coding DNA: TGTGCCAGCAGCTTGGGCGCCGCGGCGGCAGATACGCAGTATTTT. This sequence encodes CASSLGAAAADTQYF. The chain combines TRBV27 with TRBJ2-3; D gene unclear. In germline, CDR1 is MNHEY, CDR2 SMNVEV (reference sequence). This CDR3 contains 15 residues. Trimming left V 6 bases short and J 4 bases short, with 17 bases between.